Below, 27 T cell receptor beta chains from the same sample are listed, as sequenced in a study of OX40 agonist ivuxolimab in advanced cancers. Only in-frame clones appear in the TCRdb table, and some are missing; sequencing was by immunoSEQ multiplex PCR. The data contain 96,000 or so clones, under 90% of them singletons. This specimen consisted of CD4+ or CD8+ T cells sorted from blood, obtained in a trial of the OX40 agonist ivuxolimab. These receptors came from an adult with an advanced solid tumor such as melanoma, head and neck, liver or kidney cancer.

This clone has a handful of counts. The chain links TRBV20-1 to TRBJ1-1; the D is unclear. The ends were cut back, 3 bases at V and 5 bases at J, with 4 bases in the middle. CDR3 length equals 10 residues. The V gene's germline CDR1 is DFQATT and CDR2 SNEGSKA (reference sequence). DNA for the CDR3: TGCAGTGCTAGGCAGACTGAAGCTTTCTTT. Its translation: CSARQTEAFF.

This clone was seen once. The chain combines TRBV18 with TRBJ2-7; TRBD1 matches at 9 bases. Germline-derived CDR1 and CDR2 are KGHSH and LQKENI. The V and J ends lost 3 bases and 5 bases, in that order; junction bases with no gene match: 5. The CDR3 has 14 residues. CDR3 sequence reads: CASSPGQGGNEQYF. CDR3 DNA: TGTGCCAGCTCACCGGGACAGGGAGGTAACGAGCAGTACTTC.

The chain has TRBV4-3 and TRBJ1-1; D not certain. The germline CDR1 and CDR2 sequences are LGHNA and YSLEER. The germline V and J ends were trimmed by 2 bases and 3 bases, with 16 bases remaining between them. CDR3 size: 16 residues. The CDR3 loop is CASSQRMGGEHTEAFF. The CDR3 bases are TGCGCCAGCAGCCAACGGATGGGAGGTGAGCACACTGAAGCTTTCTTT.

The CDR3 bases are TGTGCCAGCAGCTTAGGGGGGCAAACCTACGAGCAGTACTTC. Its translation: CASSLGGQTYEQYF. The chain has TRBV7-9 and TRBJ2-7, with TRBD1 as a possible D gene (6 bases). The germline CDR1 and CDR2 sequences are SEHNR and FQNEAQ (reference sequence). The V end was cut by 1 base, the J end by 2 bases, with 9 bases between. The CDR3 is 14 amino acids.

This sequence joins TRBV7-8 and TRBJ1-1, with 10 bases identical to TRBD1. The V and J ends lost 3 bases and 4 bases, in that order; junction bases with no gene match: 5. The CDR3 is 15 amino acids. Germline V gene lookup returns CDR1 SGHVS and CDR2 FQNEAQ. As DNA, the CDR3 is TGTGCCAGCAGCTTGCGGGGACAGGGGACCACTGAAGCTTTCTTT. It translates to CASSLRGQGTTEAFF.

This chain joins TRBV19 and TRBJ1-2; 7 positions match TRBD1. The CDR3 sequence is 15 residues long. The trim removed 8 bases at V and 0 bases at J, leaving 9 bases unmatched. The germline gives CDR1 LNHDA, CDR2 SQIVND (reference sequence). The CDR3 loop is CASGGQSQANYGYTF. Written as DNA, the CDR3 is TGTGCCAGTGGGGGACAGTCCCAAGCTAACTATGGCTACACCTTC.

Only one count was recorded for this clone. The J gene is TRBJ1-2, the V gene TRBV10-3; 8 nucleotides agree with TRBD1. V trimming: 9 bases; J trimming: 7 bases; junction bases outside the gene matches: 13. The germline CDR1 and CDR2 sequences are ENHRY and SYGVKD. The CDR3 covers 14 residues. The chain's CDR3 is CAITKTGDSGGYTF. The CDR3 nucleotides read TGTGCCATTACAAAGACAGGGGATTCCGGTGGCTACACCTTC.

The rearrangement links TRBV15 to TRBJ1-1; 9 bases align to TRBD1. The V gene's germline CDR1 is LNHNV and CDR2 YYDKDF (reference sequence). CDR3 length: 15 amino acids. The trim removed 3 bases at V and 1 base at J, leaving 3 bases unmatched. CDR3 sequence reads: CATSRVQGANTEAFF. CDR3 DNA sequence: TGTGCCACCAGCAGGGTACAGGGGGCGAACACTGAAGCTTTCTTT.

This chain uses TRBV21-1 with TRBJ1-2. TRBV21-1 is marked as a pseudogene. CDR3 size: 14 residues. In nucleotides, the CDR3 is TGTGCCAGCAGCCCTTCCCTTCTCCCCTATGGCTACACCTTC. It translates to CASSPSLLPYGYTF.

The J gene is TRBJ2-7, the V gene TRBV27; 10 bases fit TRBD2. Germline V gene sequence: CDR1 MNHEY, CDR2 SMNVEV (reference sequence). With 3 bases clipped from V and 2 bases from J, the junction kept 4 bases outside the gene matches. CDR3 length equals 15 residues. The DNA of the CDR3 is TGTGCCAGCAGTTTTGAGCGGGAGGGTCCCTACGAGCAGTACTTC. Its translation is CASSFEREGPYEQYF.

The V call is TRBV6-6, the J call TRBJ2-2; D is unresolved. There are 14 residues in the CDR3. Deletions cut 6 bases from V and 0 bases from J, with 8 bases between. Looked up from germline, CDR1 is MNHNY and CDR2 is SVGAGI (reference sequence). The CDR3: CASSREANTGELFF. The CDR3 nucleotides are TGTGCCAGCAGCCGCGAGGCGAACACCGGGGAGCTGTTTTTT.

CDR3 coding DNA: TGTGCCAGCAGCTTAGCCGGGACAGGGGTCTTAGAAGCTTTCTTT. Amino acids: CASSLAGTGVLEAFF. The chain carries TRBV7-9 and TRBJ1-1; 10 bases match TRBD1. The CDR3 consists of 15 residues. Germline V gene lookup returns CDR1 SEHNR and CDR2 FQNEAQ (reference sequence). V lost 0 bases and J lost 8; bases outside the gene matches: 6.

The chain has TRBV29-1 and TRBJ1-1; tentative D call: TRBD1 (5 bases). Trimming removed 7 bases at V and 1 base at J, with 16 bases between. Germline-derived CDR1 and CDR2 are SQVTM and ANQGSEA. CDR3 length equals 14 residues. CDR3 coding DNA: TGCAGCGCCGAAGATGGGGGAAGGAACACTGAAGCTTTCTTT. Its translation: CSAEDGGRNTEAFF.

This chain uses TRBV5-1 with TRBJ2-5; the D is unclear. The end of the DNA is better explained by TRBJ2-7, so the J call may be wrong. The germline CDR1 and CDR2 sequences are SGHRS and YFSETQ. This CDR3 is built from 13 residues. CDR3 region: CASRPLPSYEQYF. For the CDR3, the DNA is TGCGCCAGCCGACCTCTTCCCTCCTACGAGCAGTACTTC.

CDR3 in DNA: TGCGCCAGCAGCCTATCAGCGGGGGGGCGCAATGAGCAGTTCTTC. This codes for CASSLSAGGRNEQFF. The chain links TRBV4-1 to TRBJ2-1; 10 positions agree with TRBD2. CDR3 length equals 15 residues. Unmatched junction bases numbered 6, after V lost 4 bases and J lost 6 bases. Germline V gives CDR1 MGHRA, CDR2 YSYEKL.

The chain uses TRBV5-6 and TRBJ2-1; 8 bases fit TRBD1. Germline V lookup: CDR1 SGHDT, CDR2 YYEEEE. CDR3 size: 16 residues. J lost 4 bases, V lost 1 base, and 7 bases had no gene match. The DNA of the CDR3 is TGTGCCAGCAGCTTGAGTCGACAGGGGCTATACAATGAGCAGTTCTTC. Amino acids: CASSLSRQGLYNEQFF.

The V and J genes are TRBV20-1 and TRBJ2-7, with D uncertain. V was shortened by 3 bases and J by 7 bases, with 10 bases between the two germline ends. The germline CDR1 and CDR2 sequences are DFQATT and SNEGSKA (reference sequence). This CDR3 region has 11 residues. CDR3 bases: TGCAGTGCTAGTCAATCTGGAGAGCAGTACTTC. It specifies CSASQSGEQYF.

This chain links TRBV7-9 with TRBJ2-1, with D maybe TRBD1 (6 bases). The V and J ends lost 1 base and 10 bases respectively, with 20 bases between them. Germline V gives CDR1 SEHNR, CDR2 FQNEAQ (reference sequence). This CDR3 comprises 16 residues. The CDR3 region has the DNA TGTGCCAGCAGCTTAGGAGGCCACAGGGACCGAGAAGAGCAGTTCTTC. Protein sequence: CASSLGGHRDREEQFF.

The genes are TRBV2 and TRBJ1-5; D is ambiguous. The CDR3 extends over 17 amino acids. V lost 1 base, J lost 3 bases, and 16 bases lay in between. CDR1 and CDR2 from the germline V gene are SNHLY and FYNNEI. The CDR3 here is CASSEVGMAGYNQPQHF. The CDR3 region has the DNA TGTGCCAGCAGTGAAGTAGGGATGGCCGGATACAATCAGCCCCAGCATTTT. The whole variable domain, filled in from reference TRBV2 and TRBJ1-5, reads EPEVTQTPSHQVTQMGQEVILRCVPISNHLYFYWYRQILGQKVEFLVSFYNNEISEKSEIFDDQFSVERPDGSNFTLKIRSTKLEDSAMYFCASSEVGMAGYNQPQHFGDGTRLSIL.

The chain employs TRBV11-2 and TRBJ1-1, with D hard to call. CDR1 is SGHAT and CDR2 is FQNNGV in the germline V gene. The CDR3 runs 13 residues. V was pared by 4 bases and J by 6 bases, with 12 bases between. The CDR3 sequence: CASSSRIGPEAFF. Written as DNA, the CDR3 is TGTGCCAGCAGCTCGCGAATCGGACCTGAAGCTTTCTTT. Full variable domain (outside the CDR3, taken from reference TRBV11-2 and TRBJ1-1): EAGVAQSPRYKIIEKRQSVAFWCNPISGHATLYWYQQILGQGPKLLIQFQNNGVVDDSQLPKDRFSAERLKGVDSTLKIQPAKLEDSAVYLCASSSRIGPEAFFGQGTRLTVV.

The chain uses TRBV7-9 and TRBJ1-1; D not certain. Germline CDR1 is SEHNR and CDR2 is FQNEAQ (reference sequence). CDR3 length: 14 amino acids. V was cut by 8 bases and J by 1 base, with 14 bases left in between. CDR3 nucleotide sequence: TGTGCCAGCCGAGACACCACGGAGAACACTGAAGCTTTCTTT. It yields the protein CASRDTTENTEAFF.

The CDR3 bases are TGCAGCGTTGGGGGCCCGGGCAACTATGGCTACACCTTC. Amino acid sequence: CSVGGPGNYGYTF. The genes are TRBV29-1 and TRBJ1-2, with D possibly matching TRBD1 (5 bases). The CDR3 spans 13 residues. Germline CDR1 is SQVTM and CDR2 is ANQGSEA. V lost 4 bases and J 2 bases, leaving 11 bases between the germline ends.

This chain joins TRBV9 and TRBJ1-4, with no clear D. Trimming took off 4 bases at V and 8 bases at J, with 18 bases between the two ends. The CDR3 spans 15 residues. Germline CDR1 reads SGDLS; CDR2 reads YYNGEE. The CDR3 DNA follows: TGTGCCAGCAGCCAGAGGACCAGTCCGGGGGAAAAACTGTTTTTT. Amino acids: CASSQRTSPGEKLFF.

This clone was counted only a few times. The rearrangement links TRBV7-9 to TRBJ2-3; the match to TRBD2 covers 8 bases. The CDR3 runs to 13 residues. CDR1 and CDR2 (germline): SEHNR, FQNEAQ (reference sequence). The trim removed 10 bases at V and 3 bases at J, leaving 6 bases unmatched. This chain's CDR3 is CATTGGQTDTQYF. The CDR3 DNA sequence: TGTGCCACTACGGGGGGGCAGACAGATACGCAGTATTTT.

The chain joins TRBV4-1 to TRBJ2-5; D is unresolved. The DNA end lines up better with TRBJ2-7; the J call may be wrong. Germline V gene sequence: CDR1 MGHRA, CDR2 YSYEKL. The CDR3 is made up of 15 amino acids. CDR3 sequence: CASSQDRNPDYEQYF. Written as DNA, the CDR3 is TGCGCCAGCAGCCAAGATCGCAACCCGGACTACGAGCAGTACTTC.

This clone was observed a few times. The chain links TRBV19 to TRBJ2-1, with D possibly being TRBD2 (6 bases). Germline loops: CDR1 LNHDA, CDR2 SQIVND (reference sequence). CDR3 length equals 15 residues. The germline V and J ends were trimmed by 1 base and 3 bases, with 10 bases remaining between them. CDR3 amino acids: CASSIAGVGYNEQFF. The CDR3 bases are TGTGCCAGTAGTATAGCGGGGGTAGGCTACAATGAGCAGTTCTTC.

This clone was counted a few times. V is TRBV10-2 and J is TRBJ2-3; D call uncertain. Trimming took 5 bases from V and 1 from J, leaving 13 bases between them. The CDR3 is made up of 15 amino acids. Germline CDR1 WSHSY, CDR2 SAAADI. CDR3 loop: CASSLSFTGTDTQYF. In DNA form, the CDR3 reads TGCGCCAGCAGTCTCAGTTTTACTGGCACAGATACGCAGTATTTT.